This TCR beta chain came from a study of identical twins. Study-level points and caveats: Rather than following the same donors, the conclusions depended on cross-sectional statistical analysis.

This CDR3 contains 17 residues. The germline CDR1 and CDR2 sequences are SGHTA and FQGNSA. Trimming removed 4 bases from V and 4 bases from J; junction bases left unmatched: 6. A few counts support this clonotype. The antigen is undetermined. Through template switching, a universal primer site was introduced, and the cDNA contained unique molecular identifiers. MiXCR, applied by TCRdb to the 5' RACE reads, yields one record per CDR3 protein. This sample carries a few hundred thousand distinct CDR3 sequences, about 10% of them seen once, and the ten largest clones take about 9.1%. Each donor (without exception) was a healthy Caucasian.

Sequenced sample: memory T cells sorted from blood. The rearrangement uses TRBV7-2 and TRBJ2-5, with 16 nucleotides matching TRBD2. The clonotype comes from a man aged 50-60 years in good health. The CDR3 nucleotides are TGTGCCAGCAGCTGGGGACTAGCGGGAGGGCTACGAGAGACCCAGTACTTC. Encoded protein: CASSWGLAGGLRETQYF.